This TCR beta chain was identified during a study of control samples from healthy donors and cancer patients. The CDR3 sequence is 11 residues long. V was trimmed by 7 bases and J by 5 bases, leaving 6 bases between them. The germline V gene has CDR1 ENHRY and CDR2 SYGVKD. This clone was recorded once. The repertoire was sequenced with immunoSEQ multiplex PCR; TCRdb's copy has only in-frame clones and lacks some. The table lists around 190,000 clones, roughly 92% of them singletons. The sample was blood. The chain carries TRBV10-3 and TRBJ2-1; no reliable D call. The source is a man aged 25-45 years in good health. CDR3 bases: TGTGCCATCACCCGGGACAATGAGCAGTTCTTC. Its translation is CAITRDNEQFF.